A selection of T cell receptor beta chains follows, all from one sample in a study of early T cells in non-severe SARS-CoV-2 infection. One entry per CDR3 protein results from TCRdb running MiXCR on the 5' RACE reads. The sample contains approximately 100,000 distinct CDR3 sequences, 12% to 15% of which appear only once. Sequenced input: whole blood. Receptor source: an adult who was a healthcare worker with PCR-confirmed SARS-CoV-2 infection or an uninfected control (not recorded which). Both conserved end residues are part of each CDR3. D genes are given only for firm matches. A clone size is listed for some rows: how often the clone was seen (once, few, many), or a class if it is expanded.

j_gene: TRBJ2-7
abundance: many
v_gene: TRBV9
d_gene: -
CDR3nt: TGTGCCAGCAGCGTAGGAGGGATAAGCGAGCAGTACTTC
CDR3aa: CASSVGGISEQYF

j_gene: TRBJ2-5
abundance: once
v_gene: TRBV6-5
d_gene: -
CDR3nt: TGTGCCAGCAGTTACTTGCGGTTAGAGACCCAGTACTTC
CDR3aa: CASSYLRLETQYF

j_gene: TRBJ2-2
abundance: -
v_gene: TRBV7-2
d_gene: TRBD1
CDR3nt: TGTGCCAGCAGCCGTCCCGGGACAGGGAACACCGGGGAGCTGTTTTTT
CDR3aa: CASSRPGTGNTGELFF

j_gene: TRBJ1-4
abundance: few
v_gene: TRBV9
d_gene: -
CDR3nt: TGTGCCAGCAGCCCGGAGGGTGAAAAACTGTTTTTT
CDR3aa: CASSPEGEKLFF

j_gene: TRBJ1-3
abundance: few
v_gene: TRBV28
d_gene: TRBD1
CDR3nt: TGTGCCAGCAGTTTAGGACAGGCCCGAAACACCATATATTTT
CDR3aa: CASSLGQARNTIYF

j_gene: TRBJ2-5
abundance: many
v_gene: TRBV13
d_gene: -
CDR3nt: TGTGCCAGCAGCCCGGAAGCGGGCCCCCAGTACTTC
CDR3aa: CASSPEAGPQYF

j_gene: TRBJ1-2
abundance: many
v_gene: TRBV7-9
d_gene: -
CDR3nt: TGTGCCAGCAGCGCGAGCGGCTATGGCTACACCTTC
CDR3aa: CASSASGYGYTF

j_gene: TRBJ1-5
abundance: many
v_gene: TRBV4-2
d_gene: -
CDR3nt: TGTGCCAGCAGCGAATATAGCAATCAGCCCCAGCATTTT
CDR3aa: CASSEYSNQPQHF

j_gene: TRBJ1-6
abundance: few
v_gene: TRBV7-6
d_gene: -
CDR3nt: TGTGCCAGCAGCTCGGGGGGGAGTAATAATTCACCCCTCCACTTT
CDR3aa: CASSSGGSNNSPLHF

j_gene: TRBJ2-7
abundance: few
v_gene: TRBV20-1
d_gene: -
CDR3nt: TGCAGTGCTCGAGGATCTTTCTACGAGCAGTACTTC
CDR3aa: CSARGSFYEQYF

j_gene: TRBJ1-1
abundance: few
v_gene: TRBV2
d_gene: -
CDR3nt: TGTGCCAGCCGAACAGGGAACACTGAAGCTTTCTTT
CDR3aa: CASRTGNTEAFF

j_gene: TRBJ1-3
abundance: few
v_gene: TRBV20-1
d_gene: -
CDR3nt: TGCAGTGTCAGTCCCATCTCTGGAAACACCATATATTTT
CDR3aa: CSVSPISGNTIYF

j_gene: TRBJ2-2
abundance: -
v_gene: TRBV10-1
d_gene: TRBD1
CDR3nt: TGCGCCAGCAAGGACAGGGCGAACACCGGGGAGCTGTTTTTT
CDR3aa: CASKDRANTGELFF

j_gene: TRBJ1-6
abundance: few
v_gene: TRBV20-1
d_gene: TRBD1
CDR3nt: TGCAGTGCTAGAGATACGGACAGGCCTATTTCACCCCTCCACTTT
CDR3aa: CSARDTDRPISPLHF

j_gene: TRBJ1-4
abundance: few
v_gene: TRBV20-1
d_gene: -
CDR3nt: TGCAGTGCCAACCGGGGCACTACTAATGAAAAACTGTTTTTT
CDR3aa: CSANRGTTNEKLFF

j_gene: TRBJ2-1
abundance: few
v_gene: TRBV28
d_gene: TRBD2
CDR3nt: TGTGCCAGCAGTTCGCGGACTAGCGGGGGCCTTCACAATGAGCAGTTCTTC
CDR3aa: CASSSRTSGGLHNEQFF